This passage covers 27 T cell receptor beta chains from one sample sequenced in a study of blood T cell repertoires in COVID-19. The protocol was immunoSEQ multiplex PCR, while the TCRdb copy is restricted to in-frame clones and leaves out a portion. The sample lists under 200,000 clones; about 86% were seen once. The sample consisted of peripheral blood. The receptors here all came from a woman aged 55-70 years with COVID-19, enrolled during active disease.

DNA for the CDR3: TGCGCCAGCAGCCAAGACAGGGGGTCTCAAGAGACCCAGTACTTC. It yields the protein CASSQDRGSQETQYF. The J gene is TRBJ2-5, the V gene TRBV4-1; 7 bases line up with TRBD1. Germline V CDR1 and CDR2: MGHRA, YSYEKL. V shed 0 bases, J shed 2 bases, and the junction held 3 bases outside the gene matches. The CDR3 totals 15 residues.

The V call is TRBV19, the J call TRBJ2-5; TRBD2 aligns across 8 bases. This CDR3 comprises 15 residues. J gave up 4 bases and V 7 bases, and 11 bases lay outside the gene matches. CDR1 LNHDA and CDR2 SQIVND come from the germline V gene (reference sequence). The CDR3 protein is CASTPSIAGLETQYF. Here the CDR3 DNA reads TGTGCCAGTACCCCCAGTATAGCGGGGTTAGAGACCCAGTACTTC.

This chain joins TRBV7-2 and TRBJ2-7; no reliable D call. The germline V gene encodes CDR1 SGHTA and CDR2 FQGNSA. Trimming removed 2 bases from V and 6 bases from J, with 14 bases in between. This CDR3 spans 14 amino acids. CDR3 sequence reads: CASSLSASLLEQYF. The CDR3 DNA follows: TGTGCCAGCAGCTTAAGTGCGTCCCTCCTCGAGCAGTACTTC.

V is TRBV19 and J is TRBJ2-1; D remains ambiguous. Germline V lookup: CDR1 LNHDA, CDR2 SQIVND (reference sequence). CDR3 length: 15 residues. With 2 bases removed from V and 0 bases from J, the gap between germline ends came to 8 bases. The CDR3 region is CASSITPSSYNEQFF. CDR3 DNA sequence: TGTGCCAGTAGTATAACCCCGAGCTCCTACAATGAGCAGTTCTTC.

This clone was detected only a few times. The genes are TRBV6-1 and TRBJ2-1, with D unclear. The CDR3 length is 17 residues. Germline V gives CDR1 MNHNS, CDR2 SASEGT. Deletions cut 0 bases from V and 3 bases from J, with 15 bases between. The CDR3, as DNA: TGTGCCAGCAGTGAAGCGCCCGTCGATAGATACTACAATGAGCAGTTCTTC. Amino acids: CASSEAPVDRYYNEQFF.

The chain links TRBV11-1 to TRBJ2-7, with 9 bases fitting TRBD2. The CDR3 has 15 residues. Germline assignment: CDR1 SGHAT and CDR2 FQDESV (reference sequence). With V trimmed by 3 bases and J by 6 bases, 9 bases remained unmatched. CDR3 region: CASSFGGRASSEQYF. The CDR3 DNA is TGTGCCAGCAGCTTTGGCGGGAGGGCCTCCAGCGAGCAGTACTTC.

The chain has TRBV4-3 and TRBJ1-4; D not certain. Trimming pared 1 base from V and 10 bases from J, leaving 10 bases between. CDR1 and CDR2 (germline): LGHNA, YSLEER. The CDR3 consists of 13 residues. DNA for the CDR3: TGCGCCAGCAGCCAAGCGGTTTACGTAAAACTGTTTTTT. Protein sequence: CASSQAVYVKLFF.

The chain links TRBV7-3 to TRBJ2-3, with 8 bases identical to TRBD1. The V segment lost 7 bases and the J segment 1 base; nucleotides outside the gene matches: 7. Germline V gives CDR1 SGHTA, CDR2 FQGTGA. The CDR3 sequence is 15 residues long. The DNA for the CDR3 is TGTGCCAGCAACCCGACAGGGGCCCGCACAGATACGCAGTATTTT. It yields the protein CASNPTGARTDTQYF.

Here the CDR3 reads CASTDKPNYGYTF. CDR3 DNA sequence: TGCGCCAGCACGGACAAACCTAACTATGGCTACACCTTC. V usage is TRBV5-1 and J usage is TRBJ1-2, with D perhaps matching TRBD1 (5 bases). Trimming took off 6 bases at V and 0 bases at J, with 9 bases between the two ends. This CDR3 comprises 13 residues. Germline V gene data show CDR1 as SGHRS and CDR2 as YFSETQ.

The rearrangement links TRBV6-5 to TRBJ1-1, with 7 bases fitting TRBD1. Germline V CDR1 and CDR2: MNHEY, SVGAGI. The CDR3 runs 14 residues. Trimming removed 5 bases from V and 3 bases from J; junction bases left unmatched: 6. The CDR3 DNA follows: TGTGCCAGCAGTAAGCCAACAGGGGACACTGAAGCTTTCTTT. This encodes CASSKPTGDTEAFF.

V gene TRBV3-1 (or the pseudogene TRBV3-2) combines with J gene TRBJ2-7, with 8 bases aligning to TRBD1. The germline V gene has CDR1 LGHDT and CDR2 YNNKEL (reference sequence). Unmatched junction bases numbered 16, after V lost 9 bases and J lost 3 bases. The CDR3 covers 16 residues. CDR3 in amino acids: CARAADREETHYEQYF. The CDR3 bases are TGTGCCAGGGCTGCGGACAGGGAGGAAACTCACTACGAGCAGTACTTC.

The rearrangement joins TRBV19 to TRBJ2-5; D might be TRBD1 (6 bases). CDR3 length equals 12 residues. The ends were cut back, 5 bases at V and 4 bases at J, with 8 bases in the middle. Germline CDR1 is LNHDA and CDR2 is SQIVND (reference sequence). The CDR3, as DNA: TGTGCCAGTAGTCCAGGGGTAGAGACCCAGTACTTC. Its translation: CASSPGVETQYF. The whole variable domain, remainder taken from reference TRBV19 and TRBJ2-5, is DGGITQSPKYLFRKEGQNVTLSCEQNLNHDAMYWYRQDPGQGLRLIYYSQIVNDFQKGDIAEGYSVSREKKESFPLTVTSAQKNPTAFYLCASSPGVETQYFGPGTRLLVL.

The chain couples TRBV9 to TRBJ2-1; a weak D match, TRBD2 (5 bases). The germline V gene has CDR1 SGDLS and CDR2 YYNGEE. Trimming left V 4 bases short and J 1 base short, with 12 bases between. CDR3 size: 15 residues. DNA for the CDR3: TGTGCCAGCAGCCCGAGCAGCGGTTCCTACAATGAGCAGTTCTTC. It is translated as CASSPSSGSYNEQFF.

The chain carries TRBV7-6 and TRBJ2-2, with a possible D match to TRBD2 (6 bases). V was clipped by 6 bases and J by 6 bases, with 17 bases between them. This CDR3 comprises 15 residues. CDR1 and CDR2 from the germline V gene are SGHVS and FNYEAQ. The CDR3 region is CASSALGGESGELFF. The CDR3 region has the DNA TGTGCCAGCAGTGCCCTCGGGGGAGAGTCCGGGGAGCTGTTTTTT.

This clone turned up a few times. The genes are TRBV3-1 (or the pseudogene TRBV3-2) and TRBJ1-2, with 8 bases identical to TRBD1. The V and J ends lost 3 bases and 3 bases, in that order; junction bases with no gene match: 3. The CDR3 is 14 amino acids. Germline values: CDR1 LGHDT, CDR2 YNNKEL (reference sequence). The CDR3 region has the DNA TGTGCCAGCAGCCAGGACAGGGCCCACTATGGCTACACCTTC. Translation gives CASSQDRAHYGYTF.

The V gene is TRBV6-2 or TRBV6-3, the J gene TRBJ2-1; D is unclear. Trimming took off 3 bases at V and 9 bases at J, with 9 bases between the two ends. Germline assignment: CDR1 MNHEY and CDR2 SVGEGT. The CDR3 runs to 12 residues. The CDR3 DNA is TGTGCCAGCAGTTATTTTTCGGGTGAGCAGTTCTTC. It specifies CASSYFSGEQFF.

This clone was seen a few times. The V call is TRBV9, the J call TRBJ1-6; D is uncertain. Trimming cost V 3 bases and J 4 bases, with 11 bases left between them. This CDR3 comprises 15 residues. Germline CDR1 reads SGDLS; CDR2 reads YYNGEE. The CDR3: CASSGLEGYNSPLHF. The CDR3 DNA sequence: TGTGCCAGCAGCGGGTTGGAGGGTTATAATTCACCCCTCCACTTT.

The genes are TRBV5-6 and TRBJ2-2; 7 bases line up with TRBD1. Losses at the gene ends were 2 bases for V and 5 bases for J; bases not matched to a gene: 6. The CDR3 totals 15 residues. Looked up from germline, CDR1 is SGHDT and CDR2 is YYEEEE. CDR3 coding DNA: TGTGCCAGCAGCTTATTAGGGGGCGGAACCGGGGAGCTGTTTTTT. Translating gives CASSLLGGGTGELFF.

This chain uses TRBV19 with TRBJ1-1; D unclear. Germline assignment: CDR1 LNHDA and CDR2 SQIVND (reference sequence). The V end lost 6 bases, the J end lost 5 bases, and 10 bases lay between the germline ends. There are 12 residues in the CDR3. For the CDR3, the DNA is TGTGCCAGTAGCCTGACAAGTACTGAAGCTTTCTTT. Translation gives CASSLTSTEAFF.

This chain joins TRBV15 and TRBJ2-1; 8 nucleotides match TRBD1. The CDR3 spans 15 residues. Germline V gene data show CDR1 as LNHNV and CDR2 as YYDKDF (reference sequence). V was clipped by 5 bases and J by 5 bases; unmatched bases: 8. Here the CDR3 DNA reads TGTGCCACCAGCGAGCACTACAGGGGGAACAATGAGCAGTTCTTC. Its translation is CATSEHYRGNNEQFF.

This sequence joins TRBV5-4 and TRBJ2-5, with D hard to call. The length of the CDR3 is 12 residues. V gave up 4 bases and J gave up 5 bases, with 9 bases separating them. Germline lookup yields CDR1 SGHNT and CDR2 YYREEE (reference sequence). The CDR3 bases are TGTGCCAGCAGCCTATACCCGGAGACCCAGTACTTC. It specifies CASSLYPETQYF.

V is TRBV7-9 and J is TRBJ2-1; D not resolved. CDR1 is SEHNR, CDR2 FQNEAQ, per germline (reference sequence). The CDR3 has 16 amino acids. The V gene lost 5 bases and the J gene lost 2 bases, with 16 bases spanning the gap. In DNA form, the CDR3 reads TGTGCCAGCAGCCCCCCAAGCGCCACCCCCTACAATGAGCAGTTCTTC. This gives the protein CASSPPSATPYNEQFF.

The gene calls are TRBV6-5 and TRBJ2-3; D ambiguous. The CDR3 length is 11 residues. V lost 5 bases and J lost 6, with 6 bases in between. CDR1 is MNHEY and CDR2 is SVGAGI in the germline V gene. The CDR3 loop is CASSQLDTQYF. In DNA, the CDR3 is TGTGCCAGCAGTCAATTGGATACGCAGTATTTT.

The genes are TRBV5-1 and TRBJ2-1, with TRBD1 matching 9 bases. From germline, CDR1 is SGHRS and CDR2 YFSETQ. V lost 0 bases and J lost 9; bases outside the gene matches: 7. The CDR3 is 15 amino acids. CDR3 DNA: TGCGCCAGCAGCTTGGAGGGACAGGGTACCGGTGAGCAGTTCTTC. This encodes CASSLEGQGTGEQFF.

The rearrangement uses TRBV6-2 or TRBV6-3 and TRBJ2-2; 8 bases align to TRBD2. Germline V CDR1 and CDR2: MNHEY, SVGEGT. Trimming cost V 7 bases and J 7 bases; bases outside gene matches: 11. The CDR3 spans 15 residues. CDR3: CASTPGTRKVGELFF. CDR3 DNA: TGTGCCAGCACCCCAGGGACTAGAAAGGTCGGGGAGCTGTTTTTT.

The chain combines TRBV29-1 with TRBJ2-7, with D hard to call. CDR1 is SQVTM, CDR2 ANQGSEA, per germline. Trimming removed 4 bases from V and 4 bases from J, with 5 bases in between. This CDR3 is 10 amino acids long. CDR3 loop: CSVGAYEQYF. CDR3 DNA sequence: TGCAGCGTTGGGGCATACGAGCAGTACTTC.

The chain links TRBV7-6 to TRBJ2-7, with D uncertain. From germline, CDR1 is SGHVS and CDR2 FNYEAQ. Trimming cost V 0 bases and J 3 bases, with 12 bases left between them. There are 15 residues in the CDR3. The CDR3 reads CASSLAESVSYEQYF. The CDR3 nucleotides are TGTGCCAGCAGCTTAGCGGAGTCGGTTAGCTACGAGCAGTACTTC.